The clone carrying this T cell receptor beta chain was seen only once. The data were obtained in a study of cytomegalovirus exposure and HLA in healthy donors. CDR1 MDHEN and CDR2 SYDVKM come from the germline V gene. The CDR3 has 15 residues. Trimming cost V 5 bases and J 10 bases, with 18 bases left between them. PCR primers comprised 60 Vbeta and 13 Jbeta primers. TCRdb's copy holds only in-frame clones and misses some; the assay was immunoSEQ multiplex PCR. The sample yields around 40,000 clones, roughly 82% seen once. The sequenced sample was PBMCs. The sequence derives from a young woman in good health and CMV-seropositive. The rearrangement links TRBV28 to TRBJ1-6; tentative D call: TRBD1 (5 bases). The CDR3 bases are TGTGCCAGCAGTCGAACGGACCCCACAGGATCACCCCTCCACTTT. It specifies CASSRTDPTGSPLHF.